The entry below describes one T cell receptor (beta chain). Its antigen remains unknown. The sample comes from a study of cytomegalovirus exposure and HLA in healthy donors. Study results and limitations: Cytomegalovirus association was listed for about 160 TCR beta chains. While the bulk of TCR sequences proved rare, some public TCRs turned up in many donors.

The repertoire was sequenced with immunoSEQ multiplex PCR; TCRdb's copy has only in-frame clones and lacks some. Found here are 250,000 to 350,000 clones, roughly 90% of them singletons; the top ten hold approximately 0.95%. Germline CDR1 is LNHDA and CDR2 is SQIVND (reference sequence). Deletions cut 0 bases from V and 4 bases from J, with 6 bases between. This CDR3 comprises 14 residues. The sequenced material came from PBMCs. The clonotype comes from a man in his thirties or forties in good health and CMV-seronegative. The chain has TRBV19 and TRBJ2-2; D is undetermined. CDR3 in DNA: TGTGCCAGTAGTATAGAATTCGGCACCGGGGAGCTGTTTTTT. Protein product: CASSIEFGTGELFF.